The 14 T cell receptor beta chains below were found in one sample sequenced in a study of blood T cell repertoires in COVID-19. TCRdb's table, derived via immunoSEQ multiplex PCR, lists solely in-frame clones and lacks some. The sample carries around 160,000 clones, 80% to 90% recorded once. Sequencing was done on a sample of peripheral blood. The receptor set was obtained from a man between 18 and 29 years old with COVID-19, enrolled during active disease.

This clone was seen only a few times. This rearrangement joins TRBV5-1 to TRBJ2-7; 10 bases are shared with TRBD1. The CDR3 is 14 amino acids. V dropped 4 bases and J dropped 2; count of bases not matched to a gene: 3. Per germline, CDR1 SGHRS and CDR2 YFSETQ. This CDR3 is CASSPGTGAYEQYF. The CDR3 DNA reads TGCGCCAGCAGCCCCGGGACAGGGGCCTACGAGCAGTACTTC.

V usage is TRBV9 and J usage is TRBJ2-1; unclear D gene. V lost 4 bases to trimming and J lost 1 base, with 12 bases between them. Per germline, CDR1 SGDLS and CDR2 YYNGEE. This CDR3 contains 15 residues. The DNA for the CDR3 is TGTGCCAGCAGCCCCTCGGCGGCATCCTACAATGAGCAGTTCTTC. Translation: CASSPSAASYNEQFF.

This chain joins TRBV9 and TRBJ1-3; D is ambiguous. V lost 0 bases to trimming and J lost 0 bases, with 10 bases between them. Germline lookup yields CDR1 SGDLS and CDR2 YYNGEE. The CDR3 has 16 residues. The CDR3 is CASSVEHYYSGNTIYF. The CDR3 bases are TGTGCCAGCAGCGTAGAGCATTACTACTCTGGAAACACCATATATTTT.

The chain has TRBV5-1 and TRBJ1-2, with D possibly matching TRBD1 (5 bases). The CDR3 runs 18 residues. CDR1 is SGHRS and CDR2 is YFSETQ in the germline V gene. Deletions cut 4 bases from V and 4 bases from J, with 26 bases between. The CDR3 DNA is TGCGCCAGCAGCGCCCCGACGTTCCCGGGACTACGTAGCTATGGCTACACCTTC. Translation gives CASSAPTFPGLRSYGYTF.

V is TRBV9 and J is TRBJ2-7; 9 bases agree with TRBD2. This CDR3 spans 15 amino acids. Germline V lookup: CDR1 SGDLS, CDR2 YYNGEE. V was clipped by 0 bases and J by 5 bases; unmatched bases: 6. CDR3 residues: CASSVVGLAGNEQYF. The CDR3 DNA reads TGTGCCAGCAGCGTAGTGGGTCTAGCGGGAAACGAGCAGTACTTC.

In DNA form, the CDR3 reads TGTGCCAGCAGCCAAGTGGGGGCAGGAGGCTACACCTTC. It specifies CASSQVGAGGYTF. This chain joins TRBV14 and TRBJ1-2; D may be TRBD1 (6 bases). CDR1 and CDR2 from the germline V gene are SGHDN and FVKESK. V was pared by 1 base and J by 8 bases, with 11 bases between. The CDR3 is 13 amino acids.

The genes are TRBV7-2 and TRBJ2-2; possible D gene TRBD2, 5 bases. Germline-derived CDR1 and CDR2 are SGHTA and FQGNSA. The V end was cut by 5 bases, the J end by 5 bases, with 12 bases between. This CDR3 has 14 residues. CDR3 bases: TGTGCCAGCAGCCCAACTAGGGCAACCGGGGAGCTGTTTTTT. Protein: CASSPTRATGELFF.

This clone came up once. This rearrangement joins TRBV3-1 (or the pseudogene TRBV3-2) to TRBJ1-2; no clear D gene. The V and J ends lost 1 base and 0 bases respectively, with 9 bases between them. Germline assignment: CDR1 LGHDT and CDR2 YNNKEL (reference sequence). The CDR3 length is 15 residues. CDR3 DNA: TGTGCCAGCAGCCAAGGAGATGTAGCTAACTATGGCTACACCTTC. It translates to CASSQGDVANYGYTF.

This clone was picked up a small number of times. J is TRBJ2-7 and V is TRBV28; 8 bases line up with TRBD2. Germline CDR1 and CDR2: MDHEN and SYDVKM. CDR3 length: 14 residues. The ends lost 9 bases at V and 4 bases at J; junction bases unmatched: 11. Here the CDR3 DNA reads TGTGCCAGTACAAGCGGGAGCGGTTGGTACGAGCAGTACTTC. Its protein is CASTSGSGWYEQYF.

This clone has just one count. The chain is built from TRBV30 and TRBJ2-1, with 7 bases that match TRBD2. This CDR3 spans 14 amino acids. The J segment lost 5 bases and the V segment lost 4 bases, leaving 8 bases of the junction unmatched. The germline gives CDR1 GTSNPN, CDR2 SVGIG (reference sequence). Here the CDR3 reads CAWKGGRADNEQFF. Written as DNA, the CDR3 is TGTGCCTGGAAAGGTGGGAGGGCGGACAATGAGCAGTTCTTC.

This clone was observed a few times. The rearrangement links TRBV5-6 to TRBJ2-7, with 7 bases aligning to TRBD2. The V segment lost 2 bases and the J segment 1 base; nucleotides outside the gene matches: 3. Germline V gives CDR1 SGHDT, CDR2 YYEEEE. The CDR3 is 14 residues long. The CDR3 region has the DNA TGTGCCAGCAGCTTTGGGGGGGTATCCTACGAGCAGTACTTC. This codes for CASSFGGVSYEQYF.

J is TRBJ1-1 and V is TRBV20-1; D is ambiguous. Trimming shortened V by 4 bases and J by 5 bases, and 8 bases separated the two germline ends. Germline lookup yields CDR1 DFQATT and CDR2 SNEGSKA (reference sequence). The CDR3 covers 11 residues. The CDR3 nucleotides read TGCAGTGCTACGGGGAAAACTGAAGCTTTCTTT. Translation: CSATGKTEAFF.

This rearrangement joins TRBV30 to TRBJ2-3, with D possibly being TRBD2 (5 bases). Germline CDR1 is GTSNPN and CDR2 is SVGIG (reference sequence). The CDR3 is 16 amino acids. Deletions cut 8 bases from V and 0 bases from J, with 21 bases between. As DNA, the CDR3 is TGTGCCGTTATCGTCCATCGGGGAACTAGCACAGATACGCAGTATTTT. It encodes CAVIVHRGTSTDTQYF.

V is TRBV19 and J is TRBJ1-1, with D uncertain. The germline V gene encodes CDR1 LNHDA and CDR2 SQIVND (reference sequence). The CDR3 runs to 13 residues. V was clipped by 4 bases and J by 4 bases, with 10 bases between them. CDR3 sequence (DNA): TGTGCCAGTAGTACGGGGATTGGCACTGAAGCTTTCTTT. It yields the protein CASSTGIGTEAFF.